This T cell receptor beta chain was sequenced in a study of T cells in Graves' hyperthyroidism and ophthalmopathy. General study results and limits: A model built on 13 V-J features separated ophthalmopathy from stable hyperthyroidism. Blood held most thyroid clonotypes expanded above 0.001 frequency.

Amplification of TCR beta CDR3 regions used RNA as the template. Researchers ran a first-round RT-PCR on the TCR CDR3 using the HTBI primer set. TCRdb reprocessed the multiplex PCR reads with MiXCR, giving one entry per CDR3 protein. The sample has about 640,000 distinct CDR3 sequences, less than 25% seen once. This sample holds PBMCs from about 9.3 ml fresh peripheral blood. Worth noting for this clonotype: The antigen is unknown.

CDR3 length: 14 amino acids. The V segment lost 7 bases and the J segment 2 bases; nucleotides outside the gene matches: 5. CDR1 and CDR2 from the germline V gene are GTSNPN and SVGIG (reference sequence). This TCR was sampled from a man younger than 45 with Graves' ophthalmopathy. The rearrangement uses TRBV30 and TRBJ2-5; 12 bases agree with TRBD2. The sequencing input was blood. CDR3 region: CAYGLAGLQETQYF. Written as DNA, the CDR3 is TGTGCCTACGGACTAGCGGGGCTACAAGAGACCCAGTACTTC.